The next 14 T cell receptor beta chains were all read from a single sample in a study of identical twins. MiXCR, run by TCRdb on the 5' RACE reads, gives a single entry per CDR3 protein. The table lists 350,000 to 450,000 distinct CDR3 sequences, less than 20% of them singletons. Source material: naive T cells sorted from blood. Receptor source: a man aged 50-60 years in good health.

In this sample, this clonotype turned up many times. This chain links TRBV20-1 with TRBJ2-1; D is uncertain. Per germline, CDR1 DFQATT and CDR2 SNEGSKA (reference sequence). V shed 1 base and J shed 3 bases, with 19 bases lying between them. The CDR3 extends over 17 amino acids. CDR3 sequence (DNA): TGCAGTGCTAGAGTTATAGCTCTCGCCGACGGCTACAATGAGCAGTTCTTC. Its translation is CSARVIALADGYNEQFF.

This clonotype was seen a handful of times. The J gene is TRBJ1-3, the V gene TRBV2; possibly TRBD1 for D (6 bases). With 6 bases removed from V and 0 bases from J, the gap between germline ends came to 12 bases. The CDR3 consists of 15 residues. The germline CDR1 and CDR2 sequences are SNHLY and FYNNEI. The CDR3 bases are TGTGCCAGCAGCGAACAGGGTACCTCTGGAAACACCATATATTTT. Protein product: CASSEQGTSGNTIYF.

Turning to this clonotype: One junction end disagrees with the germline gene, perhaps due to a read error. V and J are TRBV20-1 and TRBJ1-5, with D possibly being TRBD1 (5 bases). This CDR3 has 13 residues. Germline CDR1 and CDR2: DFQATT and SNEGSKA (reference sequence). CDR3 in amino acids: CSARGQGLVPQHF. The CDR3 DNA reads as TGCAGTGCAAGAGGGCAGGGCCTTGTGCCCCAGCATTTT.

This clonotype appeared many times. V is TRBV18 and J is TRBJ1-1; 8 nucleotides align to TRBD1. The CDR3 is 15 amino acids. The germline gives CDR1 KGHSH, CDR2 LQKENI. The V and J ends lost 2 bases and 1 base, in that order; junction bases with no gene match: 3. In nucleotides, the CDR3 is TGTGCCAGCTCACCAACCGGGACAGGGAACACTGAAGCTTTCTTT. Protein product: CASSPTGTGNTEAFF.

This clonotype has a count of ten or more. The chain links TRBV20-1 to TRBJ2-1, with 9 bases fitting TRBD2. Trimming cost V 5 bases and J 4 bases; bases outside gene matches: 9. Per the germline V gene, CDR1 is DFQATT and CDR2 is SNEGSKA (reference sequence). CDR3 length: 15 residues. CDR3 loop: CSAHPPAGGYNEQFF. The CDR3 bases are TGCAGTGCTCACCCCCCAGCGGGGGGTTACAATGAGCAGTTCTTC.

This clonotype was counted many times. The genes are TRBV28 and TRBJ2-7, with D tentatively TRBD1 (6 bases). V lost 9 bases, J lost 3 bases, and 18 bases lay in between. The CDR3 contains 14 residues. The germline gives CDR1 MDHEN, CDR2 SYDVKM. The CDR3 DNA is TGTGCCAGTAAAAGCACAGGGTCGGGCTACGAGCAGTACTTC. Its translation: CASKSTGSGYEQYF. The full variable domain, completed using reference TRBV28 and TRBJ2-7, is DVKVTQSSRYLVKRTGEKVFLECVQDMDHENMFWYRQDPGLGLRLIYFSYDVKMKEKGDIPEGYSVSREKKERFSLILESASTNQTSMYLCASKSTGSGYEQYFGPGTRLTVT.

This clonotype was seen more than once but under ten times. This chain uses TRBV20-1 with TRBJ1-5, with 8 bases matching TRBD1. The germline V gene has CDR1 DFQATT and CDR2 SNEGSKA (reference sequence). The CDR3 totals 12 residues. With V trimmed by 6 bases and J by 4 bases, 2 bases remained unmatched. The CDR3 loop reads CSAHRGNQPQHF. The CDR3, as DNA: TGCAGTGCGCACAGGGGGAATCAGCCCCAGCATTTT.

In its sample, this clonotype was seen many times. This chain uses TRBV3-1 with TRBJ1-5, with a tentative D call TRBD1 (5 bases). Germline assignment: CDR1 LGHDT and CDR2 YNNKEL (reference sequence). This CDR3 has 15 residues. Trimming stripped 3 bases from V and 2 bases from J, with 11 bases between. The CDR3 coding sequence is TGTGCCAGCAGCCACACAGGTCTGGGCAATCAGCCCCAGCATTTT. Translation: CASSHTGLGNQPQHF.

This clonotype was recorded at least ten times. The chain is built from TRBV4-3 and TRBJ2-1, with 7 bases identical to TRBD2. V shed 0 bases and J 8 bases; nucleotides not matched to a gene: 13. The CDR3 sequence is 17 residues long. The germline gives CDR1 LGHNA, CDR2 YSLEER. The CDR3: CASSQDAPPLASDEQFF. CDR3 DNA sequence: TGCGCCAGCAGCCAAGATGCCCCCCCACTAGCGAGCGATGAGCAGTTCTTC.

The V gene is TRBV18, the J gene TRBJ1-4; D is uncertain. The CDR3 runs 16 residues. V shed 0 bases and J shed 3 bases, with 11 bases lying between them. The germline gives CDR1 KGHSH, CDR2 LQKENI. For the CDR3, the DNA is TGTGCCAGCTCACCACCGCTTTCGGCAGCTAATGAAAAACTGTTTTTT. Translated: CASSPPLSAANEKLFF.

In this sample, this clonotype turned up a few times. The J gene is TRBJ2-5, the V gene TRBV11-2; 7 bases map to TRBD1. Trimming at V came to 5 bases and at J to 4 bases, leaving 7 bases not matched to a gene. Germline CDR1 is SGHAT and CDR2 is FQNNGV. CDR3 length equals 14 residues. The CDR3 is CASSPGTVSETQYF. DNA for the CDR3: TGTGCCAGCAGCCCCGGGACAGTGTCAGAGACCCAGTACTTC.

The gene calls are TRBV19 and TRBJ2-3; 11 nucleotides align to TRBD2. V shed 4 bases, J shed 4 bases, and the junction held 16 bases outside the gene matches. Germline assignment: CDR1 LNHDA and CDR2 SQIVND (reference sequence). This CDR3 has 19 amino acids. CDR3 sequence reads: CASSTQAKTTSGNSDTQYF. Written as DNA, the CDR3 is TGTGCCAGTAGTACCCAGGCCAAGACGACTAGCGGGAACTCAGATACGCAGTATTTT.

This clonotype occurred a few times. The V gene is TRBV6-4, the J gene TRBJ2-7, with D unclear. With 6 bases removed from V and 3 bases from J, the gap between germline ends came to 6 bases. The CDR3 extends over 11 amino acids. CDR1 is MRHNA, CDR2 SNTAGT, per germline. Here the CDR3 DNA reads TGTGCCAGCAGGACAAACTACGAGCAGTACTTC. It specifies CASRTNYEQYF.

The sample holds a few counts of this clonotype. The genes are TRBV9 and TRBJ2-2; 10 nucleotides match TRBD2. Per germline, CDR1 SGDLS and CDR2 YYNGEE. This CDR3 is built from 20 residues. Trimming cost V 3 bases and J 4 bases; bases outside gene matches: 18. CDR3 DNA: TGTGCCAGCAGCGCCACATTAGCTAGCGGGAGATTCCAGGGCACCGGGGAGCTGTTTTTT. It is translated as CASSATLASGRFQGTGELFF.